This TCR beta chain was sequenced during a study of T cell responses to AZD1222 COVID-19 vaccine. Findings and caveats of the study: Elevations in Spike-specific TCR breadth and depth followed administration of two AZD1222 doses. Donors were mostly white British, more females; clonal diversity possibly underestimated.

Remarks on this clone: Antigen specificity is unknown.

Sequenced by immunoSEQ multiplex PCR; TCRdb stores in-frame clones only, minus some. The sample consists of 150,000 to 180,000 clones, about nine tenths of them appearing once. V lost 2 bases and J 3 bases, leaving 11 bases between the germline ends. Per germline, CDR1 MGHRA and CDR2 YSYEKL. This CDR3 region has 16 residues. The chain combines TRBV4-1 with TRBJ2-6; a possible D gene is TRBD2 (5 bases). This receptor was taken from an adult in good health. Sequencing was performed on peripheral blood, taken on day 0 of AZD1222 vaccination. CDR3 DNA sequence: TGCGCCAGCAGCCAATTAAACAGCGGTGGGGCCAACGTCCTGACTTTC. It specifies CASSQLNSGGANVLTF.